This T cell receptor beta chain was captured in a study of CD8+ T cells in alopecia areata. Study outcomes and limitations: Relative to normal scalp, lesional scalp, especially alopecia totalis/universalis, showed higher clonality.

Once RNA had been extracted, it was reverse transcribed into cDNA to act as the sequencing template. Method: immunoSEQ multiplex PCR; TCRdb's copy keeps in-frame clones and lacks some. The sample holds a few hundred thousand clones, more than 55% seen once. Looked up from germline, CDR1 is SGHKS and CDR2 is YYEKEE (reference sequence). Trimming cost V 3 bases and J 9 bases, with 13 bases left between them. The CDR3 sequence is 13 residues long. Note on this clone: The antigen remains unidentified.

The sample taken for sequencing was CD8+ T cells sorted from blood. The chain has TRBV5-5 and TRBJ2-1; possibly TRBD2 for D (5 bases). The receptor's source is a human donor in good health. CDR3 loop: CASSWRLGFEQFF. The CDR3, as DNA: TGTGCCAGCAGCTGGAGGTTGGGGTTTGAGCAGTTCTTC.